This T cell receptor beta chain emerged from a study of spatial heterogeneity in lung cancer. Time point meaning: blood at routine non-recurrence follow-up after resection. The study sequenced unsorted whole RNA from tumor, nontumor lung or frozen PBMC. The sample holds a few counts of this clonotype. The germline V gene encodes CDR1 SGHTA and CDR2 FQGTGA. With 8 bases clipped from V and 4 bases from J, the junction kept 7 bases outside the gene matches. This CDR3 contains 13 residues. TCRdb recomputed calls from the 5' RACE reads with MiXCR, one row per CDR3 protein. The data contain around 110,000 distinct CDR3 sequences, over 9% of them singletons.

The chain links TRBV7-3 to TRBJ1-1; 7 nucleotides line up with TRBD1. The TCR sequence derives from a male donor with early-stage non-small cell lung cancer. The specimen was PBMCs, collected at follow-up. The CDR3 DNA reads TGTGCCAGCGGTACCCAGGGGGGCACTGAAGCTTTCTTT. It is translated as CASGTQGGTEAFF. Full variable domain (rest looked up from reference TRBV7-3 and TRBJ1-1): GAGVSQTPSNKVTEKGKYVELRCDPISGHTALYWYRQSLGQGPEFLIYFQGTGAADDSGLPNDRFFAVRPEGSVSTLKIQRTERGDSAVYLCASGTQGGTEAFFGQGTRLTVV.